This T cell receptor (beta chain) derives from a study of T cells in Graves' hyperthyroidism and ophthalmopathy. Patients aged 18 to 65 had newly diagnosed hyperthyroidism lasting under 2 months. Exclusion of patients followed from uncontrolled infection, other autoimmune disease, pregnancy or lactation. Trimming left V 2 bases short and J 4 bases short, with 9 bases between. The germline gives CDR1 SGHTA, CDR2 FQGTGA. The CDR3 totals 14 residues. Regions amplified from RNA transcripts were the TCR beta CDR3 regions. Carried out on the TCR CDR3, a first-round RT-PCR used the HTBI primer set. TCRdb re-called the multiplex PCR reads through MiXCR, storing one row per CDR3 protein. The data show 600,000 to 650,000 distinct CDR3 sequences, around 15% seen once. With regard to this clonotype: Its specificity is not known.

General study findings and limits: Most clonotypes expanded in thyroid above 0.001 were likewise present in blood.

This rearrangement joins TRBV7-3 to TRBJ2-1; D call uncertain. Sequenced sample: blood. This receptor was taken from a woman between 25 and 40 years old with Graves' hyperthyroidism. CDR3 nucleotide sequence: TGTGCCAGCAGCTTAGTATTCGGGTACAATGAGCAGTTCTTC. Translated, it gives CASSLVFGYNEQFF.